This TCR beta chain was retrieved from a study of blood T cell repertoires in COVID-19 (dated by TCRdb to 2018 to 2021). At the level of the whole study: Samples covering the acute and convalescent phases of COVID-19 were provided by collaborators in the United States, Italy and Spain. A de-identified subject ID, COVID-19 status, age in years and sex were almost always included in the sample metadata. Deeply sampled blood TCRbeta repertoires from subjects exposed to, actively infected with, or recovered from COVID-19 were included in the dataset. Samples were obtained from the ongoing ImmuneRACE study (first 160 participants) and from some 1,200 subjects provided by 6 global collaborators. The repertoires were made available in a free public database intended to serve as a resource for research on the immune response to SARS-CoV-2. The prospective study material was composed of cDNA or gDNA derived from T cells, B-cell-depleted T cells, or PBMCs. Where available, HLA class I and class II types were taken from metadata supplied by the sample provider and were not determined by assay-based typing.

Participants in the prospective study were aged about 18 to 90 years, lived in 24 United States geographic areas, and enrolled through a virtual design. In the prospective study, participants were assigned to cohorts based on the clinical history participants reported in a screening survey and a study questionnaire. Exposed participants had been in contact, within 2 weeks of entering the study, with a person who had a PCR-confirmed or clinician-diagnosed case of COVID-19. In the prospective study, mobile phlebotomists collected whole blood, serum and a nasopharyngeal or oropharyngeal swab from each participant. Participants in the prospective study had the option to provide additional blood draws and questionnaires over a 2-month period. Prospective study blood samples were shipped either frozen or at room temperature before DNA extraction. TCRbeta CDR3 regions were amplified from genomic DNA using the immunoSEQ Assay, a bias-controlled multiplex PCR. The paper's processing steps were these. Within the assay, amplification of reference gene primers was used to estimate how many nucleated cells each sample contained. Sequence reads were collapsed and filtered to measure the absolute abundance of every unique TCRbeta CDR3 rearrangement. Productive Simpson clonality was computed per sample as the square root of Simpson's diversity index over productive rearrangements. TCRdb took this table from immuneACCESS and kept in-frame rearrangements with V and J called. Such tables lack part of the clones; where checked against another copy, unresolved V genes explain under half of the gap, and the rest is unexplained. D and trimming were read from the DNA, whereas the V and J calls and clone size are those reported in that table. The sample profile shows 200,000 to 250,000 clones; 88% of them were found once. The ten largest clones represent around 3.8% of the sample.

Summary of the overall study and its limitations: The quantity of clinical and demographic metadata differed by source and by participant and was supplied without curation.

Including the terminal cysteine and phenylalanine, the CDR3 comprises 14 residues. The retained sequence is limited to the CDR3, 42 bases, with the frame set at the first base. In the germline V gene (reference sequence), CDR1 corresponds to GTSNPN and CDR2 to SVGIG. The trim is 0 bases for V and 2 bases for J, with a gap of 11 bases between the germline ends. With respect to this clone: Which antigen it targets is not known. No base qualities exist here, and no much larger clone lies one base off it.

The receptor was isolated from a woman in her thirties who had been exposed to COVID-19. The receptor chain draws on TRBV30 and TRBJ2-7; the D segment could be TRBD1, given 5 matching bases. The sample consisted of PBMCs or T cells enriched from blood (not recorded which). The bases are TGTGCCTGGAGTGTTAGTAGGGGCCCCTACGAGCAGTACTTC. Its translation reads: CAWSVSRGPYEQYF.